Listed below are T cell receptor beta chains from one sample, sequenced in a study of blood T cell repertoires in COVID-19. Profiled with immunoSEQ multiplex PCR; TCRdb holds only in-frame clones, not every one. The sample has about 220,000 clones, just under 85% seen once. The sequenced sample consisted of PBMCs or T cells enriched from blood (not recorded which). The receptors stem from a woman aged 40 to 50 with acute COVID-19. Both conserved end residues are part of each CDR3. The D gene is left open where the match is weak. Rows give clone size only sometimes, using once, few, many, or a class for an expanded clone.

>TRBJ2-1|-|TRBV28|TRBD1
CASLQGALGEQFF
TGTGCCAGTCTACAGGGGGCGCTGGGTGAGCAGTTCTTC
>TRBJ1-6|-|TRBV28|TRBD1
CASRRAGGYNSPLHF
TGTGCCAGCCGCCGGGCAGGGGGATATAATTCACCCCTCCACTTT
>TRBJ2-7|-|TRBV28|TRBD1
CASSLPGQLYEQYF
TGTGCCAGCAGCCTACCGGGACAGCTCTACGAGCAGTACTTC
>TRBJ1-1|-|TRBV6-2/TRBV6-3|-
CASSYDNTRGRAFF
TGTGCCAGCAGTTACGATAACACCAGGGGAAGAGCTTTCTTT
>TRBJ2-7|-|TRBV7-9|-
CASSQTDSSYEQYF
TGTGCCAGCAGCCAAACCGACAGCTCCTACGAGCAGTACTTC
>TRBJ1-2|-|TRBV28|TRBD1
CASWGTGGSNYGYTF
TGTGCCAGCTGGGGGACAGGGGGCTCCAACTATGGCTACACCTTC
>TRBJ1-2|once|TRBV14|-
CASGWGTSPRGYTF
TGTGCCAGCGGATGGGGGACATCCCCCCGGGGCTACACCTTC
>TRBJ1-2|-|TRBV18|TRBD1
CASSRPIGQGINYGYTF
TGTGCCAGCTCACGCCCTATCGGACAGGGGATTAACTATGGCTACACCTTC
>TRBJ1-2|-|TRBV9|-
CASSVGQQAYGYTF
TGTGCCAGCAGCGTAGGACAGCAAGCCTATGGCTACACCTTC
>TRBJ2-2|few|TRBV6-5|TRBD1
CASKAGQGNTGELFF
TGTGCCAGCAAGGCCGGACAGGGAAACACCGGGGAGCTGTTTTTT
>TRBJ1-3|once|TRBV27|-
CASSLVRGNTIYF
TGTGCCAGCAGTTTAGTCAGGGGAAACACCATATATTTT
>TRBJ1-1|-|TRBV18|TRBD1
CASTGQVNTEAFF
TGTGCCAGCACTGGACAGGTGAACACTGAAGCTTTCTTT
>TRBJ2-5|-|TRBV27|TRBD2
CASSRRTASGSRETQYF
TGTGCCAGCAGTCGAAGAACAGCTAGCGGGAGTAGGGAGACCCAGTACTTC
>TRBJ2-5|once|TRBV19|TRBD2
CASHAAGDEETQYF
TGTGCCAGCCACGCGGCGGGGGATGAAGAGACCCAGTACTTC
>TRBJ2-2|once|TRBV4-2|-
CASSQVQAGTPGELFF
TGTGCCAGCAGCCAGGTCCAAGCAGGGACTCCCGGGGAGCTGTTTTTT
>TRBJ2-1|-|TRBV6-1|TRBD1
CASSGPAGTGEINEQFF
TGTGCCAGCAGTGGCCCCGCCGGGACAGGGGAAATCAATGAGCAGTTCTTC
>TRBJ2-7|-|TRBV6-5|TRBD2
CASRPGGGYEQYF
TGTGCCAGCAGGCCGGGGGGGGGCTACGAGCAGTACTTC
>TRBJ2-1|-|TRBV28|TRBD2
CASSGLAAREQFF
TGTGCCAGCAGTGGACTAGCTGCACGGGAGCAGTTCTTC
>TRBJ2-5|-|TRBV15|-
CATSRDVGAQYF
TGTGCCACCAGCAGAGATGTAGGAGCCCAGTACTTC
>TRBJ1-2|few|TRBV6-5|TRBD1
CASRRGTGGFGYTF
TGTGCCAGCAGGCGGGGGACAGGGGGCTTTGGCTACACCTTC
>TRBJ2-1|-|TRBV11-2|TRBD2
CASSGGVAGYNEQFF
TGTGCCAGCAGCGGGGGGGTAGCGGGCTACAATGAGCAGTTCTTC
>TRBJ2-7|-|TRBV27|-
CASSITAGLGSSYEQYF
TGTGCCAGCAGCATAACCGCGGGATTGGGCAGCTCCTACGAGCAGTACTTC
>TRBJ2-5|-|TRBV10-2|TRBD2
CASSDLLAGAAETQYF
TGCGCCAGCAGTGACCTACTAGCGGGAGCGGCGGAGACCCAGTACTTC
>TRBJ2-7|few|TRBV30|-
CAWSAGIYEQYF
TGTGCCTGGAGTGCGGGTATCTACGAGCAGTACTTC
>TRBJ2-2|-|TRBV7-3|-
CASSSDLNTGELFF
TGTGCCAGCAGCTCCGACTTGAACACCGGGGAGCTGTTTTTT
>TRBJ2-2|-|TRBV11-2|-
CASSLEWSNTRELFF
TGTGCCAGCAGCTTAGAATGGTCGAACACCAGGGAGCTGTTTTTT
>TRBJ1-6|once|TRBV6-2/TRBV6-3|-
CASSADRSGSSYNSPLHF
TGTGCCAGCAGTGCCGACAGATCCGGGAGCTCCTATAATTCACCCCTCCACTTT
>TRBJ1-5|-|TRBV5-1|-
CASSPIDSLNQPQHF
TGCGCCAGCAGCCCGATAGACAGCCTTAATCAGCCCCAGCATTTT